This TCR beta chain was documented in a study of cytomegalovirus exposure and HLA in healthy donors. Researchers ran the PCR with 60 Vbeta and 13 Jbeta primers. The data were produced by immunoSEQ multiplex PCR, yet TCRdb's version contains in-frame clones alone and is incomplete. Of tens of thousands of clones listed, roughly three quarters are singletons. With V trimmed by 0 bases and J by 2 bases, 2 bases remained unmatched. The CDR3 is 15 residues long. Germline assignment: CDR1 SGDLS and CDR2 YYNGEE. This receptor was obtained from a man between 25 and 39 years old in good health and CMV-seronegative. Specimen: PBMCs. The rearrangement joins TRBV9 to TRBJ2-7; TRBD2 aligns across 10 bases. CDR3 bases: TGTGCCAGCAGCGTAGGAGGGACTAGCGCCTACGAGCAGTACTTC. It specifies CASSVGGTSAYEQYF.